This T cell receptor (beta chain) was documented in a study of graft-versus-host responses after intestinal transplantation (dated by TCRdb to the early 2020s). Some background on the complete study: Recipients received multivisceral, liver-intestinal, or isolated intestinal transplants. Bulk TCR-beta CDR3 sequencing was used to track graft-versus-host and host-versus-graft alloreactive T cell clones in the graft, circulation and bone marrow after intestinal transplantation. Rather than going through the commercial service, samples from a few later patients were sequenced in-house on an Illumina MiSeq and processed with MiXCR. A peak of at least 4% donor T cells among recipient peripheral blood mononuclear cells was the definition used for donor T cell macrochimerism. To identify alloreactive clones, pre-transplant mixed lymphocyte reaction products were sequenced and then compared with unstimulated pre-transplant donor and recipient T cells. The cohort enrolled approximately 24 intestinal transplant recipients, one of whom was a retransplant, and a few patients without pretransplant specimens were excluded. All recipients received anti-thymocyte globulin induction followed by maintenance tacrolimus and steroids for about three years. The investigation overall reported the following: GvH clones turned up in recipient bone marrow, with some appearing earlier in ileal mucosa or blood, a pattern consistent with an intestinal mucosal origin. Conclusions were limited by the relatively low number and heterogeneity of intestinal transplant patients. Early after transplant, peak levels of circulating GvH clones were associated with declines in HvG clones. Patients with donor T cell macrochimerism had high GvH to HvG T cell clonal ratios in their allografts.

The protocol used for the library was the immunoSEQ multiplex PCR assay. For most patients, genomic DNA was isolated with the Qiagen DNeasy Blood and Tissue Kit and shipped frozen to Adaptive Biotechnologies for TCR sequencing. Adaptive Biotechnologies carried out high-throughput TCR-beta CDR3 sequencing of genomic DNA for most patients. Under the source paper's analysis protocol: TCR sequencing data for approximately 19 patients were retrieved from Adaptive's ImmunoSEQ software; three other patients were processed with MiXCR and VDJtools. To correct CD4 versus CD8 sorting errors, any sequence found in both subsets at a frequency ratio below 5:1 was removed. CDR3 nucleotide sequences shared between donor and recipient were removed because the origin of such sequences could not be assigned. To be classed as alloreactive, a clone needed at least 2-fold expansion over unstimulated cells and a minimum CFSE-low frequency of 0.002% (template counts) or 0.001% (read counts). Clones detected in sequenced pre-transplant spleen, lymph node, or MLR CFSE-low populations of the donor or recipient were defined as mappable. Cumulative frequency of alloreactive clones was calculated as a percentage of all sequences weighted by copy number. TCRdb limited this immuneACCESS table to in-frame rearrangements with V and J called. A share of clones is missing; checked studies link under half to unresolved V genes, and the rest is unexplained. The V and J calls and clone size come from that table; D and trimming were worked out from the DNA. A total of some 50,000 clones appear in this sample, roughly 84% of them only once. The ten largest clones capture approximately 0.46% of the sample.

V is pared back by 9 bases and J by 1 base, with 24 bases lying between the germline termini. The CDR3 goes from the cysteine to the phenylalanine over 17 residues. Of all the DNA, just the CDR3 is kept, 51 bases in frame from base 1. For CDR1 and CDR2, the germline V gene (reference sequence) lists LNHDA and SQIVND. This clone occurred a few times. Its cognate antigen has yet to be identified. No quality values exist for individual bases; no much larger clone is one base distant. The sample's time point label, in plain terms: cells obtained before transplantation from donor or recipient. CD3+CD4+ and CD3+CD8+ populations were FACS-sorted from unstimulated pre-transplant donor and recipient cells taken from spleen or lymph nodes.

The source material was unstimulated CD4+ T cells sorted from spleen or lymph node cells, sampled before transplant. The chain couples TRBV19 to TRBJ1-1; TRBD1 might be the D gene, on 6 matching bases. The clonotype originates from a human donor who was the organ donor for an intestinal transplant. The sequenced DNA: TGTGCCAGCCATTTGCAATTTCGGGGGGCGGGGAACACTGAAGCTTTCTTT. It translates as CASHLQFRGAGNTEAFF.